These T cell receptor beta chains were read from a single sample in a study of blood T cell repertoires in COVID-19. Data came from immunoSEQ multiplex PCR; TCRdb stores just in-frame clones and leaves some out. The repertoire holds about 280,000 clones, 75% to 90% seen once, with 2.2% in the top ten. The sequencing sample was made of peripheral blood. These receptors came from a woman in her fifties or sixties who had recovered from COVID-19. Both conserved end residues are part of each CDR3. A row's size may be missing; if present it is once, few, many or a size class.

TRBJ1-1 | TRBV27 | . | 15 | CASKRGQALGTEAFF
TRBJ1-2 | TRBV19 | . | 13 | CASSIFQVAGYTF
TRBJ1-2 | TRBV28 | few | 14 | CASRSQGREYGYTF
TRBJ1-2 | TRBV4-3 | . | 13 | CASSPGRGDGYTF
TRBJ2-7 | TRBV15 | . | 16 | CATSRGTSGRAAEQYF
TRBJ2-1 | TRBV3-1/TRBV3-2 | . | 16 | CASSPGTSGGAGEQFF
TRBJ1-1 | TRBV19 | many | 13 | CASSATGNTEAFF
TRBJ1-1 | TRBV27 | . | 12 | CASAGAGTEAFF
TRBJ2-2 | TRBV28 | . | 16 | CASRRRTGRNTGELFF
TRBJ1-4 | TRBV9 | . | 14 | CASSVSSGNEKLFF
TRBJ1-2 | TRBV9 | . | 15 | CASSTPTGNTTGYTF
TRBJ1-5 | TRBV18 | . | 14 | CASSALSSNQPQHF
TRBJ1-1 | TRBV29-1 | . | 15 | CSVDVTGGFGTEAFF
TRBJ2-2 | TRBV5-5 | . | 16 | CASSGIAGGNTGELFF
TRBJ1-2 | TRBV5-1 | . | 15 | CASSPGQGTYYGYTF
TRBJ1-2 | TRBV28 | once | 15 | CASSLRLATIDGYTF
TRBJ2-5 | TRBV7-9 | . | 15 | CASSAPLSGVETQYF
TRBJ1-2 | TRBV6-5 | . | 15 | CASSLRQARGYGYTF
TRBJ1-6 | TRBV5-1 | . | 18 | CASSLDRAAQSKNSPLHF
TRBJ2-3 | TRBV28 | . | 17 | CASSFFPTGVRTDTQYF
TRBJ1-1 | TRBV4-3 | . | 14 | CASSQVEGNTEAFF
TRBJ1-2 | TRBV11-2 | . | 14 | CASSLSARDRESVF
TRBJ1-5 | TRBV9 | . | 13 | CASSAAVGQPQHF
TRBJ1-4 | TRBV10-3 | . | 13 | CATKGATNEKLFF
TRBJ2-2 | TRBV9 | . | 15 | CASSVGVGKTGELFF
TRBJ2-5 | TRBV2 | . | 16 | CASSEALRGTQETQYF
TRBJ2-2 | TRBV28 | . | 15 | CASRGRRYYTGELFF
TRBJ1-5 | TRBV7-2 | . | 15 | CASSLEGVRDQPQHF
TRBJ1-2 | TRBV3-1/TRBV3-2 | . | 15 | CASSYRGRRPYGYTF
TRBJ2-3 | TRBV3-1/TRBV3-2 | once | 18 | CASSQELPGTGRTDTQYF
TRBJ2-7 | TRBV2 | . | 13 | CASSEGSGYEQYF
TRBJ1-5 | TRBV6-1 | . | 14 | CASNALRTNQPQHF
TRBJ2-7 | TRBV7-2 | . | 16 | CASSLLSPRSGYEQYF